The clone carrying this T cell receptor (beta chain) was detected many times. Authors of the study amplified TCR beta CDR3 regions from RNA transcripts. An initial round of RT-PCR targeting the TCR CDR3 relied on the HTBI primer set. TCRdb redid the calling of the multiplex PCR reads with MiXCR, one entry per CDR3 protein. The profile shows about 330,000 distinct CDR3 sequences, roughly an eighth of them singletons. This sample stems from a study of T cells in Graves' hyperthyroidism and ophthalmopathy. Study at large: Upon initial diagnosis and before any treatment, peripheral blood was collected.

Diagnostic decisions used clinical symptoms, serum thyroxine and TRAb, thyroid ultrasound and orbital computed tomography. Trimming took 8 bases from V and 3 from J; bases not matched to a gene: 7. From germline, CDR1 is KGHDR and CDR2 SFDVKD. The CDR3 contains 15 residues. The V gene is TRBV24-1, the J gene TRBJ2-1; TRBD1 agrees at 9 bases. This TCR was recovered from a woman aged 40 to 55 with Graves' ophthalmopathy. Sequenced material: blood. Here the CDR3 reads CATTGTGSNYNEQFF. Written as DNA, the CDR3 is TGTGCCACCACCGGGACAGGGTCAAACTACAATGAGCAGTTCTTC.